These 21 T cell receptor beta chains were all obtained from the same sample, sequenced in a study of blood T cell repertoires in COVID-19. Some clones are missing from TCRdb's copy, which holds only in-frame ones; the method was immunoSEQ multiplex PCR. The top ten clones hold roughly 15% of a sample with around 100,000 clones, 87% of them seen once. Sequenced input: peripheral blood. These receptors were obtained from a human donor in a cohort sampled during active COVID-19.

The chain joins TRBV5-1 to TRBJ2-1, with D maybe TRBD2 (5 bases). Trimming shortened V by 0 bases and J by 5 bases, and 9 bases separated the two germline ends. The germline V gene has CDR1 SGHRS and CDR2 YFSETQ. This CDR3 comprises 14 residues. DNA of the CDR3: TGCGCCAGCAGCTTGGCCGGGGTGGACAATGAGCAGTTCTTC. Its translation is CASSLAGVDNEQFF.

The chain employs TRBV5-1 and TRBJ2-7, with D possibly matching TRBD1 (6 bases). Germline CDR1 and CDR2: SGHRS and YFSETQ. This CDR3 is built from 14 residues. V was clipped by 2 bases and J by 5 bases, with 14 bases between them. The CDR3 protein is CASSFLDSGHEQYF. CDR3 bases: TGCGCCAGCAGCTTCCTGGACAGTGGGCACGAGCAGTACTTC.

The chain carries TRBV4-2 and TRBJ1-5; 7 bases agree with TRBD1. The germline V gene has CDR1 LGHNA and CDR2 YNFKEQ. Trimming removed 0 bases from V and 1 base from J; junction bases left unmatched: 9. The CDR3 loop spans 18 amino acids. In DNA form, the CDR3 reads TGTGCCAGCAGCCAAGATCAGTCGGCAGGGGGGAGCAATCAGCCCCAGCATTTT. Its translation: CASSQDQSAGGSNQPQHF.

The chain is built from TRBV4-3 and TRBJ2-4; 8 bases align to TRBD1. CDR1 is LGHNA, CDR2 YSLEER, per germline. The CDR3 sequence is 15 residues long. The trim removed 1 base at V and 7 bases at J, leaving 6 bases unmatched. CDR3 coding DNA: TGCGCCAGCAGCCAAGGTCCGGACAGGGTCAACATTCAGTACTTC. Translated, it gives CASSQGPDRVNIQYF.

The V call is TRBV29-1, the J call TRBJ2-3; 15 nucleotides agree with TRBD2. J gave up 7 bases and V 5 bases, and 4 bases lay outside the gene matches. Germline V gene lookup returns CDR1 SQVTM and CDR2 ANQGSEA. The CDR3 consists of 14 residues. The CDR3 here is CSVRTSGGAYTQYF. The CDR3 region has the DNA TGCAGCGTTAGGACTAGCGGGGGGGCGTATACGCAGTATTTT.

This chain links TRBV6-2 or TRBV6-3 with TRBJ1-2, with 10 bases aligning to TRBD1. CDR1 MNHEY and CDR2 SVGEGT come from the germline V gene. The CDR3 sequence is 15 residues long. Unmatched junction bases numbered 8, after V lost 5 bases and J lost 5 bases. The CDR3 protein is CASSLGRTGGYGYTF. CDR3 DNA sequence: TGTGCCAGCAGTCTAGGGCGGACAGGGGGTTATGGCTACACCTTC.

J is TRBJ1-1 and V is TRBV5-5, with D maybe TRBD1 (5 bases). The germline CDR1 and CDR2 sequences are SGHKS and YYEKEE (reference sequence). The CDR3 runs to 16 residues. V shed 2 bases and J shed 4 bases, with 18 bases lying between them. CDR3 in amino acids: CASSFGGGVGGTEAFF. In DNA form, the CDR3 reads TGTGCCAGCAGCTTCGGGGGAGGGGTAGGTGGCACTGAAGCTTTCTTT. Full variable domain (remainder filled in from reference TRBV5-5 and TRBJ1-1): DAGVTQSPTHLIKTRGQQVTLRCSPISGHKSVSWYQQVLGQGPQFIFQYYEKEERGRGNFPDRFSARQFPNYSSELNVNALLLGDSALYLCASSFGGGVGGTEAFFGQGTRLTVV.

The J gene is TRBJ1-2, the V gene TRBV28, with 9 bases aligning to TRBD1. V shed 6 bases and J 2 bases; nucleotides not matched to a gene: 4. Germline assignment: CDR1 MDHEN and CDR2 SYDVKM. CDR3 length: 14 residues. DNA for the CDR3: TGTGCCAGCAGCTCGGGGACAGGGAACTATGGCTACACCTTC. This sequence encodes CASSSGTGNYGYTF.

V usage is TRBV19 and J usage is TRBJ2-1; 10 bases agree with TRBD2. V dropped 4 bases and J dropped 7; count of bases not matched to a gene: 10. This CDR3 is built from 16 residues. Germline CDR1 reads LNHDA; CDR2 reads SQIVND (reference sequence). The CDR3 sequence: CASSTPSSGRRNEQFF. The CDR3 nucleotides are TGTGCCAGTAGTACCCCCTCTAGCGGGAGAAGGAATGAGCAGTTCTTC.

The CDR3, as DNA: TGTGCCTGGGGTGCGGACACCGGGGAGCTGTTTTTT. It is translated as CAWGADTGELFF. The chain combines TRBV30 with TRBJ2-2; D unresolved. Between the trimmed V and J ends, which lost 5 bases and 3 bases, there was a span of 7 bases. CDR1 is GTSNPN and CDR2 is SVGIG in the germline V gene (reference sequence). The CDR3 covers 12 residues.

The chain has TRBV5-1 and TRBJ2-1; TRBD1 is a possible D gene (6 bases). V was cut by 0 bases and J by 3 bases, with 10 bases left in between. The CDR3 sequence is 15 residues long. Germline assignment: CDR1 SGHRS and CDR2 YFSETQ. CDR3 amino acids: CASSLAQGRYNEQFF. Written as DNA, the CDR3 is TGCGCCAGCAGCTTGGCACAGGGACGCTACAATGAGCAGTTCTTC. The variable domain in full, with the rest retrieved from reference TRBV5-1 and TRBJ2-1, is KAGVTQTPRYLIKTRGQQVTLSCSPISGHRSVSWYQQTPGQGLQFLFEYFSETQRNKGNFPGRFSGRQFSNSRSEMNVSTLELGDSALYLCASSLAQGRYNEQFFGPGTRLTVL.

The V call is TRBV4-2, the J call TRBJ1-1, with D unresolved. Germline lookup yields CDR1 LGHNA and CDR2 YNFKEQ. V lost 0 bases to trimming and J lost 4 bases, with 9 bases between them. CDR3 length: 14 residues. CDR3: CASSQEGRVTEAFF. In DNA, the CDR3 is TGTGCCAGCAGCCAAGAGGGGAGGGTCACTGAAGCTTTCTTT.

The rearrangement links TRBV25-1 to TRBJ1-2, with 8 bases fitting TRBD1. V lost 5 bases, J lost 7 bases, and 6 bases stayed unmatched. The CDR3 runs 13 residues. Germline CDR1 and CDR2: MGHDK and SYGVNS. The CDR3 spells CASSPPGGSGYTF. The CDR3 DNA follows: TGTGCCAGCAGTCCCCCAGGGGGCTCTGGCTACACCTTC.

This chain's CDR3 is CASRATSTDTQYF. DNA for the CDR3: TGTGCCAGCAGAGCGACTAGCACAGATACGCAGTATTTT. The rearrangement uses TRBV9 and TRBJ2-3; D unclear. Trimming pared 5 bases from V and 0 bases from J, leaving 7 bases between. This CDR3 region has 13 residues. Germline V gives CDR1 SGDLS, CDR2 YYNGEE. The full variable domain, completed using reference TRBV9 and TRBJ2-3, is DSGVTQTPKHLITATGQRVTLRCSPRSGDLSVYWYQQSLDQGLQFLIQYYNGEERAKGNILERFSAQQFPDLHSELNLSSLELGDSALYFCASRATSTDTQYFGPGTRLTVL.

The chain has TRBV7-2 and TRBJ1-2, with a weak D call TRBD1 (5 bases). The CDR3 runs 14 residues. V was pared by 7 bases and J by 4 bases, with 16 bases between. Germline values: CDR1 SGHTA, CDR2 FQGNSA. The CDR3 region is CASTVNQGPYGYTF. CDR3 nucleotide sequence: TGTGCCAGCACTGTAAACCAGGGCCCCTATGGCTACACCTTC.

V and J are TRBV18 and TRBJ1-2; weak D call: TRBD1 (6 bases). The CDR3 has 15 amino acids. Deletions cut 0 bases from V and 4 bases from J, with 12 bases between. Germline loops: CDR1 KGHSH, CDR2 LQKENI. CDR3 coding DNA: TGTGCCAGCTCACCACCGAACAGGGCCTCCTATGGCTACACCTTC. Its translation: CASSPPNRASYGYTF.

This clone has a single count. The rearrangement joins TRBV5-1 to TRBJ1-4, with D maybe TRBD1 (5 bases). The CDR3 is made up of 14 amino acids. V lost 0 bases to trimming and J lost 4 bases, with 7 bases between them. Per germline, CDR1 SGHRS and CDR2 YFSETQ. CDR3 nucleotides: TGCGCCAGCAGCTTGGATAGGGGTAATGAAAAACTGTTTTTT. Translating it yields CASSLDRGNEKLFF. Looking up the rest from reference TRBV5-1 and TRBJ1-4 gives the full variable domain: KAGVTQTPRYLIKTRGQQVTLSCSPISGHRSVSWYQQTPGQGLQFLFEYFSETQRNKGNFPGRFSGRQFSNSRSEMNVSTLELGDSALYLCASSLDRGNEKLFFGSGTQLSVL.

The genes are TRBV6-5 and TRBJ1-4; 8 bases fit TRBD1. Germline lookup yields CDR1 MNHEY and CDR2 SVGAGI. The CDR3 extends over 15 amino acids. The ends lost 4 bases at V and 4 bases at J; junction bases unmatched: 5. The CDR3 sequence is CASSWTGNGNEKLFF. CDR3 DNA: TGTGCCAGCAGTTGGACAGGGAATGGTAATGAAAAACTGTTTTTT.

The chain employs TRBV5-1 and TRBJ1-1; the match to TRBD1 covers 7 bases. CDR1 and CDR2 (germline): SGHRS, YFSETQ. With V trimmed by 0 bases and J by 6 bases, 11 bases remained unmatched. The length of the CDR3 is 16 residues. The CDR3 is CASSLEFGTVSPEAFF. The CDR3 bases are TGCGCCAGCAGCTTGGAATTTGGGACAGTATCCCCTGAAGCTTTCTTT. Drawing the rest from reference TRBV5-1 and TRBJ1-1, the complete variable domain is KAGVTQTPRYLIKTRGQQVTLSCSPISGHRSVSWYQQTPGQGLQFLFEYFSETQRNKGNFPGRFSGRQFSNSRSEMNVSTLELGDSALYLCASSLEFGTVSPEAFFGQGTRLTVV.

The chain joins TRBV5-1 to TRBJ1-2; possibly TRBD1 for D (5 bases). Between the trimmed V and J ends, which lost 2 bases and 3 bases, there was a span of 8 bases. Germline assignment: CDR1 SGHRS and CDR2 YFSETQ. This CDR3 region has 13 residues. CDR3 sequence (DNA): TGCGCCAGCAGCTTTGGAGGGGACTATGGCTACACCTTC. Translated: CASSFGGDYGYTF.

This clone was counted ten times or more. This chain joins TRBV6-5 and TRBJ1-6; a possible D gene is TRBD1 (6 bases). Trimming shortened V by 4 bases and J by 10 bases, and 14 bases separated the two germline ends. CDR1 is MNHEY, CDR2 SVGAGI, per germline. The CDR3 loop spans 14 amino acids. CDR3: CASSSGGARSPLHF. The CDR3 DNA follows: TGTGCCAGCAGTTCGGGGGGCGCCAGGTCACCCCTCCACTTT.